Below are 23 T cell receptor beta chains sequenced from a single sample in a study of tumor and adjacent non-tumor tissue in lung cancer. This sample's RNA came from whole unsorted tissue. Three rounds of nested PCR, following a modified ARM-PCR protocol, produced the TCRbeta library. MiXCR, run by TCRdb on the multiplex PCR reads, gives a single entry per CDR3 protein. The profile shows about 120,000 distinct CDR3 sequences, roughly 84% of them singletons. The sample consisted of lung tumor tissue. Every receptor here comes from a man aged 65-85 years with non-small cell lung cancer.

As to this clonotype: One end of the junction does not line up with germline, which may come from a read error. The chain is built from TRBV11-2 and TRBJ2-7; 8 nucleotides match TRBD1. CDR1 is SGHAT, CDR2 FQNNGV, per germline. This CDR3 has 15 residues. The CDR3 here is CARSLDGGDRYVQYF. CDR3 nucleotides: TGTGCCAGAAGCTTAGATGGAGGGGACAGGTACGTGCAGTACTTC. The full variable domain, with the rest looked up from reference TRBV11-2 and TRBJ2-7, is EAGVAQSPRYKIIEKRQSVAFWCNPISGHATLYWYQQILGQGPKLLIQFQNNGVVDDSQLPKDRFSAERLKGVDSTLKIQPAKLEDSAVYLCARSLDGGDRYVQYFGPGTRLTVT.

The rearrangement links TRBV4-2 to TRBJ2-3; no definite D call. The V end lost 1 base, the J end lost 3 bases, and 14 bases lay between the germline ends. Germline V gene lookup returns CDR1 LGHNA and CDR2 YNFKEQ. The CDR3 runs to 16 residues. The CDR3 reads CASSQALGSITDTQYF. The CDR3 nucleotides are TGTGCCAGCAGCCAAGCTCTAGGAAGCATTACAGATACGCAGTATTTT.

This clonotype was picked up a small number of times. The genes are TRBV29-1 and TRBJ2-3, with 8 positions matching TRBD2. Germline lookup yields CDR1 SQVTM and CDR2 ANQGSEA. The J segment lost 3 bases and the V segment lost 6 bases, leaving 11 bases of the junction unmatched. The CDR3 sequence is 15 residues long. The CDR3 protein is CSVERLAMVTDTQYF. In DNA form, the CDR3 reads TGCAGCGTGGAGAGACTAGCGATGGTAACAGATACGCAGTATTTT.

The DNA of the CDR3 is TGTGCCAGCAACCCTAGGGGGAACTACAATGGACAGTTCTTC. Its protein is CASNPRGNYNGQFF. J is TRBJ2-1 and V is TRBV11-3; maybe TRBD1 (6 bases). CDR1 and CDR2 (germline): SGHNT, YENEEA. The CDR3 spans 14 residues. The V and J ends lost 7 bases and 13 bases respectively, with 23 bases between them.

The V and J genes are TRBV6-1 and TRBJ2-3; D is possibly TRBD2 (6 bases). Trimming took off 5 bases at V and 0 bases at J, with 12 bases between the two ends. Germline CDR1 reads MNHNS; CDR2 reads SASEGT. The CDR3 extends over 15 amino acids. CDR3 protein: CASSIPRESTDTQYF. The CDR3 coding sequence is TGTGCCAGCAGTATCCCCCGGGAGAGCACAGATACGCAGTATTTT.

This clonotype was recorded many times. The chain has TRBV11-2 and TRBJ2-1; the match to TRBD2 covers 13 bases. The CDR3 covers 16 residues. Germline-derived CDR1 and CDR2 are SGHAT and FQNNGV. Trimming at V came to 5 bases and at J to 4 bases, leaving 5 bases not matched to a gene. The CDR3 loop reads CASSLRTSGSYNEQFF. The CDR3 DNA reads TGTGCCAGCAGCCTACGGACTAGCGGGAGTTACAATGAGCAGTTCTTC.

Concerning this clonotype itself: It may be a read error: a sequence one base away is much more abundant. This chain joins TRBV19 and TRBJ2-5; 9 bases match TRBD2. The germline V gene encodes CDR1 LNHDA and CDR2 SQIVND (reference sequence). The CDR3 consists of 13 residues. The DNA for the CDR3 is TGTGACAGTCGGCTAGCGGGGTCGGAGACCCAGTACTTC. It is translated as CDSRLAGSETQYF.

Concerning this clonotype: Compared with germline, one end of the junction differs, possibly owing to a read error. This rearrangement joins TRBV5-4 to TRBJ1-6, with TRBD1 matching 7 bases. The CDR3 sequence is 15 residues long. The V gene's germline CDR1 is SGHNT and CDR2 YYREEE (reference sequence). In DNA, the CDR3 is TGTGCCATCAGCCGAACAGGGGATCATAATTCACCCCCCCACTTT. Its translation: CAISRTGDHNSPPHF.

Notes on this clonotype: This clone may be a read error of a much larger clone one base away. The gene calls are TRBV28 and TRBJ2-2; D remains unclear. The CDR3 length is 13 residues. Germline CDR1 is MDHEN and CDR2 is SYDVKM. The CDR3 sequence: CVSSLIFAGELFF. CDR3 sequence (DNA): TGTGTCAGCAGTTTAATCTTTGCCGGGGAGCTGTTTTTT.

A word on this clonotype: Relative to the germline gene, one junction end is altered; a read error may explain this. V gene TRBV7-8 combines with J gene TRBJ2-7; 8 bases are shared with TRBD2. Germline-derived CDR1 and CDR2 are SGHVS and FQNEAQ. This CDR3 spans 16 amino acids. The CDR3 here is CASSSSGLAGFYVQYF. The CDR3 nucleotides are TGTGCCAGCAGCTCGTCCGGATTAGCGGGATTTTACGTGCAGTACTTC. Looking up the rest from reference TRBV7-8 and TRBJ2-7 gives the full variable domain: GAGVSQSPRYKVAKRGQDVALRCDPISGHVSLFWYQQALGQGPEFLTYFQNEAQLDKSGLPSDRFFAERPEGSVSTLKIQRTQQEDSAVYLCASSSSGLAGFYVQYFGPGTRLTVT.

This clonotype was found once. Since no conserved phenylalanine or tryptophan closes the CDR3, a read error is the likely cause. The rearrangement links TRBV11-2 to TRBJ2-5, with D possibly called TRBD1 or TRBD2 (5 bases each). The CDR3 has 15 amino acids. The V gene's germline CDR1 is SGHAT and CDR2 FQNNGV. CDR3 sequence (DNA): TGTGCCCGCAGCATTAGCCCCGGGACCAGCGGGACCCAGTACATC. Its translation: CARSISPGTSGTQYI.

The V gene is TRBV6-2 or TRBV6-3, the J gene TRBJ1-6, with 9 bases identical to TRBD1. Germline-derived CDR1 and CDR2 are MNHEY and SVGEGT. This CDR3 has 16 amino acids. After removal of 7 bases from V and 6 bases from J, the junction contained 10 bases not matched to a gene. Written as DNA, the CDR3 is TGTGCCAGCATAACCGGGACAGGGAGACCTAATTCACCCCTCCACTTT. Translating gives CASITGTGRPNSPLHF.

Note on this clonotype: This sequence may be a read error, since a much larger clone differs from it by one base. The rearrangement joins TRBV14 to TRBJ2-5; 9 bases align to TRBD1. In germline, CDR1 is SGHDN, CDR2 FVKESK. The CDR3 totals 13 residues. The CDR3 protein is CTSRGQGLETQYF. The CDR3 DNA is TGTACCAGCAGGGGACAGGGCTTAGAGACCCAGTACTTC.

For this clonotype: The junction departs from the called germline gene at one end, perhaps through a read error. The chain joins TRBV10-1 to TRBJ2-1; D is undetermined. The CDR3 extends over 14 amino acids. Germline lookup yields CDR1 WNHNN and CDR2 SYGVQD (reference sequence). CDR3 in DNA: TGCACCAGCAGTCTCGGACGTTCGTACAATGAGCAGTTCTTC. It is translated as CTSSLGRSYNEQFF.

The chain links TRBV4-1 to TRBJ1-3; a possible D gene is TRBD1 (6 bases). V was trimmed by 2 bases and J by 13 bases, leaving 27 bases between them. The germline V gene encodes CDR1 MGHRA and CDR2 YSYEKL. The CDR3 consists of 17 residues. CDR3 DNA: TGCGCCAGCAGCCAAATCCACGGGGGGCGCATTGGAAACATTATATATTTT. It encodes CASSQIHGGRIGNIIYF.

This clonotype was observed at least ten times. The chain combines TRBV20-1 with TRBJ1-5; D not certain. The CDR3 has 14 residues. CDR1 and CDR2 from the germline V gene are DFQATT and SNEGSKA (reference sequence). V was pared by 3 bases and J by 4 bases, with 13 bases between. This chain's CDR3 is CSASLGRINQPQHF. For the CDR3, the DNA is TGCAGTGCTAGCCTCGGACGGATAAATCAGCCCCAGCATTTT.

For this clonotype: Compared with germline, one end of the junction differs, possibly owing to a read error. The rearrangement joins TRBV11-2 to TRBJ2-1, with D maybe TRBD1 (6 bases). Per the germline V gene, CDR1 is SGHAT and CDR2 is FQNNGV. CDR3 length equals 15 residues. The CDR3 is CTSSIQGQPYNEQIF. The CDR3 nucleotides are TGTACCAGCAGCATACAGGGACAACCGTACAATGAGCAAATCTTC.

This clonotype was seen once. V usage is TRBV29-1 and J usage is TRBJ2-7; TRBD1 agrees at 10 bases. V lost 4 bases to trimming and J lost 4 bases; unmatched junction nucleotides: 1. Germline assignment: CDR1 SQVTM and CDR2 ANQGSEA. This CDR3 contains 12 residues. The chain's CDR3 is CSVAGQGYEQYF. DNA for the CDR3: TGCAGCGTTGCGGGACAGGGGTACGAGCAGTACTTC.

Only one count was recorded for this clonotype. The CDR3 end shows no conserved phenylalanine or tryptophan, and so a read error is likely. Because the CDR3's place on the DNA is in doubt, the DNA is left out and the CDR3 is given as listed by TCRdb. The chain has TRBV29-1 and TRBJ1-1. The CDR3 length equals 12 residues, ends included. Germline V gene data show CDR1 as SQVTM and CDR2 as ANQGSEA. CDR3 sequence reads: CSVVAETPEAFY.

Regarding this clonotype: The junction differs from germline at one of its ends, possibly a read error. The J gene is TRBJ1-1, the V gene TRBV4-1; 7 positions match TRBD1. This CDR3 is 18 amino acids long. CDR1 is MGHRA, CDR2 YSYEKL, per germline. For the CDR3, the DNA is TGCGCCAGCACCCAATACGGTGCTGAGAGGGGGCAATACACTGAAGCTTTCTTT. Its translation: CASTQYGAERGQYTEAFF.

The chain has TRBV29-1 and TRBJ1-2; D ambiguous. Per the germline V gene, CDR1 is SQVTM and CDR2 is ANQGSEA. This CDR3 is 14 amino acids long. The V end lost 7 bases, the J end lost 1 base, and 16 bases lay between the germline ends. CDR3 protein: CSAERDKVNYGYTF. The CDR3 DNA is TGCAGCGCCGAGAGAGACAAGGTTAACTATGGCTACACCTTC.

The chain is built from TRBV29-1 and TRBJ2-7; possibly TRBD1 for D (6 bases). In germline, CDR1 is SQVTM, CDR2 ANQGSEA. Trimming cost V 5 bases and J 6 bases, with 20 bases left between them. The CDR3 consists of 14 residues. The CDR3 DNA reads TGCAGCGTTTTAGATTGGCTGACAGGTGGCGAGCAGTACTTC. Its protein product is CSVLDWLTGGEQYF.

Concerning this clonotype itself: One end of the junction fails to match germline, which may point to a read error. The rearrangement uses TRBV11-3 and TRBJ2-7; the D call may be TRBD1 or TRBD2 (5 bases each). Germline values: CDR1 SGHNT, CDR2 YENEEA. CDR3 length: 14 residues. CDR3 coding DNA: TGTGCCAGCAGCATGGATGGGACGCTAGGAGAGCAGTATTTC. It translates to CASSMDGTLGEQYF.